This TCR beta chain is drawn from a study of T cells in localized non-small cell lung cancer (dated by TCRdb to the early 2020s). About the study as a whole: The study analyzed T cell repertoires of under 250 early-stage NSCLC patients, comparing tumors and uninvolved tumor-adjacent lungs. Of the NSCLC patients, around 140 were male and roughly 110 were female, and the mean age was around 66 years. The cohort comprised around 240 treatment-naïve NSCLC patients with resected, localized lung tumors. Results and caveats for the whole study, not just this receptor: Higher T cell density in blood was associated with longer overall survival, whereas higher clonality in adjacent lung was associated with shorter survival. Of the top 100 tumor clones, a median of approximately 60 were detected in paired uninvolved adjacent lung; about 28 were also among that lung's top 100. Since the design was exploratory, TCR variables were selected using unadjusted p-values with no false-discovery rate correction. Uninvolved tumor-adjacent lung showed the highest T cell clonality, higher than tumor, which suggests more focused antigenic responses in the uninvolved tumor-adjacent lung. Because multi-region tumor sequencing was not done, intratumor heterogeneity could not be ruled out.

At diagnosis, tumor, uninvolved tumor-adjacent lung and peripheral blood were collected and then preserved as a mix of FFPE and fresh-frozen material. For TCR repertoire profiling, blood samples were analyzed as peripheral blood mononuclear cells. TCR beta CDR3 regions were sequenced from DNA using the immunoSEQ Assay. In the source study's methods: T cell density was computed as TCR beta template counts normalized to usable DNA estimated by amplifying housekeeping genes. Richness was estimated using the preseqR package, with extrapolation to 400,000 templates for PBMC samples and to 120,000 templates for tissue samples. Clonality was taken to be one minus Pielou's evenness. Tissue-enriched TCRs were identified by differential abundance testing using productive amino-acid clonotypes, minimum total count 5 and alpha 0.1. Repertoire overlap between compartments was quantified with the Jaccard Index and Morisita Overlap Index. TCR beta CDR3s were clustered by GLIPH together with public tetramer-defined viral CDR3s, and at least three viral sequences plus V-gene enrichment were required for viral motifs. This is the immuneACCESS table as TCRdb keeps it, with only in-frame sequences that have V and J called. A part of the clones is gone; compared with another copy, unresolved V genes explain less than half, and the rest is unexplained. The V and J calls and the clone size are those of that table, but D and trimming were determined from the DNA. The sample has 64,000 or so clones on record, 85% to 90% of them singletons. Jointly, the top ten make up under 2.5% of the sample.

Taken from cysteine to phenylalanine, the CDR3 has 11 residues. Only the CDR3 DNA is retained, 33 bases long and in frame from the first base. As encoded in the germline V gene, CDR1 is SGDLS while CDR2 is YYNGEE. V and J lose 3 bases and 7 bases, and a span of 5 bases separates them. In regard to this clone: Its antigen is currently not known. No base quality values were provided; no much bigger clone lies one nucleotide off.

The sequencing used peripheral blood, collected before any cancer treatment. The sequence derives from a woman aged 35 to 70 with stage I lung adenocarcinoma. The sequence links TRBV9 to TRBJ2-1; the D gene is not confidently resolved. The bases read TGTGCCAGCAGCGCAAATAATGAGCAGTTCTTC. Its protein is CASSANNEQFF.